One sample yielded the 22 T cell receptor beta chains listed below, sequenced in a study of blood T cell repertoires in COVID-19. Clones were read by immunoSEQ multiplex PCR, and TCRdb kept only the in-frame ones, dropping some. This table has about 140,000 clones, roughly 76% appearing once. The material sequenced was peripheral blood. The receptors here all came from a woman in her forties or fifties with active or convalescent COVID-19.

This clone was counted once. The V and J genes are TRBV12-3 or TRBV12-4 and TRBJ1-1, with a possible D match to TRBD1 (5 bases). The CDR3 contains 11 residues. Trimming cost V 5 bases and J 9 bases, with 10 bases left between them. The chain's CDR3 is CASSPTGKAFF. CDR3 coding DNA: TGTGCCAGCAGTCCCACAGGAAAAGCTTTCTTT.

The chain recombines TRBV10-3 with TRBJ1-2, with TRBD1 identical over 11 bases. Germline CDR1 and CDR2: ENHRY and SYGVKD. The CDR3 runs to 15 residues. The trim removed 3 bases at V and 7 bases at J, leaving 7 bases unmatched. CDR3 loop: CAISDKDRGRIGYTF. CDR3 DNA: TGTGCCATCAGTGATAAGGACAGGGGGCGCATTGGCTACACCTTC.

CDR3 in DNA: TGTGCCAGCAGAAGGGGGGGGCTCGACTATGGCTACACCTTC. This sequence encodes CASRRGGLDYGYTF. V is TRBV6-5 and J is TRBJ1-2, with D tentatively TRBD1 (6 bases). The CDR3 is 14 amino acids. Per the germline V gene, CDR1 is MNHEY and CDR2 is SVGAGI. Trimming took off 6 bases at V and 3 bases at J, with 14 bases between the two ends.

This chain joins TRBV6-5 and TRBJ1-2; 9 nucleotides agree with TRBD1. V dropped 4 bases and J dropped 4; count of bases not matched to a gene: 1. There are 13 residues in the CDR3. Germline V gives CDR1 MNHEY, CDR2 SVGAGI. In DNA, the CDR3 is TGTGCCAGCAGTTCGGACAGGGGCTATGGCTACACCTTC. This codes for CASSSDRGYGYTF.

The gene calls are TRBV2 and TRBJ1-2; 8 nucleotides line up with TRBD1. CDR1 and CDR2 from the germline V gene are SNHLY and FYNNEI. V was clipped by 4 bases and J by 4 bases; unmatched bases: 8. This CDR3 has 15 amino acids. The CDR3 is CASSGQGLQPYGYTF. The CDR3 nucleotides read TGTGCCAGCAGTGGACAGGGGCTTCAGCCCTATGGCTACACCTTC.

The chain has TRBV4-2 and TRBJ2-1; no clear D. Germline V gives CDR1 LGHNA, CDR2 YNFKEQ. Trimming took off 1 base at V and 5 bases at J, with 9 bases between the two ends. This CDR3 is 14 amino acids long. The CDR3 region is CASSQAVDNNEQFF. CDR3 DNA sequence: TGTGCCAGCAGCCAAGCGGTTGATAACAATGAGCAGTTCTTC.

This clone was counted between two and nine times. The DNA of the CDR3 is TGTGCCAGCAGCCCTGGGGCCGGTGGCTACACCTTC. As protein: CASSPGAGGYTF. This sequence joins TRBV7-9 and TRBJ1-2; tentative D call: TRBD1 (5 bases). The germline CDR1 and CDR2 sequences are SEHNR and FQNEAQ (reference sequence). V lost 5 bases and J lost 7, with 11 bases in between. There are 12 residues in the CDR3. The variable domain in full, completed from reference TRBV7-9 and TRBJ1-2, reads DTGVSQNPRHKITKRGQNVTFRCDPISEHNRLYWYRQTLGQGPEFLTYFQNEAQLEKSRLLSDRFSAERPKGSFSTLEIQRTEQGDSAMYLCASSPGAGGYTFGSGTRLTVV.

This clone has a single count. The rearrangement joins TRBV7-2 to TRBJ2-6; 7 bases line up with TRBD2. Germline V lookup: CDR1 SGHTA, CDR2 FQGNSA. J was trimmed by 0 bases and V by 0 bases; bases with no gene match: 2. The CDR3 covers 17 residues. The CDR3 DNA follows: TGTGCCAGCAGCTTAGCGGGAGGGAACTCTGGGGCCAACGTCCTGACTTTC. Protein sequence: CASSLAGGNSGANVLTF.

V and J are TRBV5-1 and TRBJ1-2; the D gene is possibly TRBD1 (5 bases). The CDR3 consists of 17 residues. Germline V CDR1 and CDR2: SGHRS, YFSETQ. V was trimmed by 0 bases and J by 2 bases, leaving 17 bases between them. The CDR3 here is CASSLARASAGNYGYTF. The CDR3, as DNA: TGCGCCAGCAGCTTGGCCAGGGCTTCTGCTGGAAACTATGGCTACACCTTC.

This clone has a handful of counts. V is TRBV25-1 and J is TRBJ1-1; TRBD1 agrees at 8 bases. Germline CDR1 and CDR2: MGHDK and SYGVNS. V shed 6 bases and J 6 bases; nucleotides not matched to a gene: 9. This CDR3 has 14 residues. The CDR3 is CASSDPGQASEAFF. The CDR3, as DNA: TGTGCCAGCAGCGACCCGGGACAGGCGTCTGAAGCTTTCTTT.

The chain carries TRBV9 and TRBJ2-7; 10 positions match TRBD2. The CDR3 runs to 13 residues. The V gene end was trimmed by 3 bases and the J gene end by 4 bases; junction bases not matched to a gene: 1. Germline V lookup: CDR1 SGDLS, CDR2 YYNGEE. The CDR3 spells CASSASGGYEQYF. The CDR3 DNA reads TGTGCCAGCAGCGCTAGCGGGGGTTACGAGCAGTACTTC.

The J gene is TRBJ2-3, the V gene TRBV7-2; TRBD2 agrees at 7 bases. V was pared by 5 bases and J by 2 bases, with 4 bases of the junction left unmatched. The germline gives CDR1 SGHTA, CDR2 FQGNSA. The CDR3 has 14 amino acids. Here the CDR3 DNA reads TGTGCCAGCAGCCCGGGACTAATCACAGATACGCAGTATTTT. This translates into CASSPGLITDTQYF.

This chain joins TRBV19 and TRBJ1-2, with 8 bases matching TRBD1. Trimming at V came to 1 base and at J to 3 bases, leaving 4 bases not matched to a gene. CDR3 length: 15 amino acids. Germline CDR1 and CDR2: LNHDA and SQIVND (reference sequence). The CDR3 reads CASSIAPGQDYGYTF. In DNA form, the CDR3 reads TGTGCCAGTAGTATAGCACCGGGACAGGACTATGGCTACACCTTC.

The chain uses TRBV28 and TRBJ2-1; the D gene is possibly TRBD2 (5 bases). V lost 0 bases to trimming and J lost 4 bases, with 10 bases between them. Germline-derived CDR1 and CDR2 are MDHEN and SYDVKM. This CDR3 has 15 amino acids. The CDR3 loop reads CASSLWGSDYNEQFF. As DNA, the CDR3 is TGTGCCAGCAGTTTATGGGGTAGCGATTACAATGAGCAGTTCTTC. Variable domain in full (rest from reference TRBV28 and TRBJ2-1): DVKVTQSSRYLVKRTGEKVFLECVQDMDHENMFWYRQDPGLGLRLIYFSYDVKMKEKGDIPEGYSVSREKKERFSLILESASTNQTSMYLCASSLWGSDYNEQFFGPGTRLTVL.

This clone was seen once. The genes are TRBV7-9 and TRBJ2-1; 7 bases match TRBD2. This CDR3 comprises 14 residues. Germline loops: CDR1 SEHNR, CDR2 FQNEAQ (reference sequence). V was clipped by 1 base and J by 8 bases; unmatched bases: 5. Here the CDR3 DNA reads TGTGCCAGCAGCTTAGGTAGCGGGTGGGATGAGCAGTTCTTC. It is translated as CASSLGSGWDEQFF.

This chain connects TRBV30 to TRBJ1-6, with TRBD1 identical over 8 bases. Looked up from germline, CDR1 is GTSNPN and CDR2 is SVGIG (reference sequence). V was pared by 2 bases and J by 10 bases, with 10 bases of the junction left unmatched. The CDR3 has 15 amino acids. The CDR3 DNA follows: TGTGCCTGGAGTCTCGGACAGGGAGGGTCCTCACCCCTCCACTTT. Its translation is CAWSLGQGGSSPLHF.

This clone was counted a single time. The genes are TRBV20-1 and TRBJ2-1; 11 nucleotides align to TRBD2. In germline, CDR1 is DFQATT, CDR2 SNEGSKA (reference sequence). Trimming took 3 bases from V and 0 from J; bases not matched to a gene: 10. The CDR3 has 18 residues. CDR3 nucleotides: TGCAGTGCTAGTAAACTAGCGGGGGCCGAGAGCTCCTACAATGAGCAGTTCTTC. Its translation: CSASKLAGAESSYNEQFF.

The chain recombines TRBV30 with TRBJ1-4, with 7 bases that match TRBD1. Trimming removed 1 base from V and 0 bases from J; junction bases left unmatched: 11. The CDR3 contains 18 residues. From germline, CDR1 is GTSNPN and CDR2 SVGIG (reference sequence). This chain's CDR3 is CAWSGAGGDLATNEKLFF. The CDR3 nucleotides read TGTGCCTGGAGTGGGGCAGGGGGAGACCTGGCAACTAATGAAAAACTGTTTTTT. The full variable domain, with the rest looked up from reference TRBV30 and TRBJ1-4, is SQTIHQWPATLVQPVGSPLSLECTVEGTSNPNLYWYRQAAGRGLQLLFYSVGIGQISSEVPQNLSASRPQDRQFILSSKKLLLSDSGFYLCAWSGAGGDLATNEKLFFGSGTQLSVL.

The chain carries TRBV4-2 and TRBJ1-1; D is ambiguous. This CDR3 has 14 residues. Germline CDR1 reads LGHNA; CDR2 reads YNFKEQ. V was pared by 1 base and J by 1 base, with 7 bases between. CDR3 coding DNA: TGTGCCAGCAGCCAAGTACTAGGGAACACTGAAGCTTTCTTT. It encodes CASSQVLGNTEAFF.

This clone was observed at least ten times. The chain couples TRBV6-5 to TRBJ2-4, with a tentative D call TRBD1 (6 bases). Trimming took off 6 bases at V and 6 bases at J, with 15 bases between the two ends. Germline CDR1 and CDR2: MNHEY and SVGAGI. The CDR3 loop spans 14 amino acids. In nucleotides, the CDR3 is TGTGCCAGCAGCCCGGACAGCATGGTAAACATTCAGTACTTC. Encoded protein: CASSPDSMVNIQYF.

CDR3 bases: TGTGCCAGCAGCTTGGGGCAGGGTCCCTCACCCCTCCACTTT. Encoded protein: CASSLGQGPSPLHF. The chain has TRBV5-6 and TRBJ1-6, with a possible D match to TRBD1 (5 bases). CDR3 length: 14 amino acids. Trimming left V 0 bases short and J 10 bases short, with 11 bases between. CDR1 is SGHDT, CDR2 YYEEEE, per germline.

This clone was recorded many times. The chain is built from TRBV10-3 and TRBJ1-5, with 10 bases that match TRBD1. After removal of 3 bases from V and 5 bases from J, the junction contained 4 bases not matched to a gene. Germline CDR1 and CDR2: ENHRY and SYGVKD. The CDR3 has 15 amino acids. CDR3 sequence: CAISDGTGEYQPQHF. CDR3 nucleotides: TGTGCCATCAGTGATGGGACAGGGGAATATCAGCCCCAGCATTTT.